The 13 T cell receptor beta chains below come from one sample, sequenced in a study of CD8 T cells in Susac syndrome. RNA amounts of 0.5 to 1 ug underwent reverse transcription with random hexamers. TCRdb re-derived calls from the immunoSEQ multiplex PCR reads in MiXCR, one entry per CDR3 protein. The sample lists over 95,000 distinct CDR3 sequences, less than 95% occurring once. Sequenced material: CD8+ T cells from PBMCs. Every receptor here comes from a human donor in good health.

The CDR3 loop reads CASSAGLAGDEQFF. Here the CDR3 DNA reads TGTGCCAGCAGCGCGGGACTAGCGGGAGATGAGCAGTTCTTC. The V and J genes are TRBV3-1 and TRBJ2-1; 14 positions match TRBD2. The CDR3 loop spans 14 amino acids. The V and J ends lost 5 bases and 8 bases, in that order; junction bases with no gene match: 2. Per the germline V gene, CDR1 is LGHDT and CDR2 is YNNKEL (reference sequence).

The CDR3 sequence is CASSYSAGWAHNEQFF. In DNA form, the CDR3 reads TGTGCCAGCAGTTACTCAGCAGGGTGGGCCCACAATGAGCAGTTCTTC. This chain connects TRBV6-2 or TRBV6-3 to TRBJ2-1, with TRBD1 as a possible D gene (5 bases). V dropped 0 bases and J dropped 5 bases, with 14 bases sitting between them. Germline V gene sequence: CDR1 MNHEY, CDR2 SVGEGT. CDR3 length: 16 residues.

The V gene is TRBV7-9, the J gene TRBJ2-5; 8 nucleotides match TRBD1. CDR3 length equals 15 residues. The germline CDR1 and CDR2 sequences are SEHNR and FQNEAQ (reference sequence). After removal of 5 bases from V and 5 bases from J, the junction contained 10 bases not matched to a gene. CDR3 region: CASSHRQGTNETQYF. CDR3 sequence (DNA): TGTGCCAGCAGCCACCGACAGGGGACGAACGAGACCCAGTACTTC.

This chain connects TRBV7-3 to TRBJ2-3; 9 nucleotides line up with TRBD2. Trimming took 5 bases from V and 5 from J; bases not matched to a gene: 8. In germline, CDR1 is SGHTA, CDR2 FQGTGA. The CDR3 runs to 15 residues. CDR3 residues: CASSRVGTSLDTQYF. For the CDR3, the DNA is TGTGCCAGCAGCCGGGTTGGGACTAGCCTAGATACGCAGTATTTT.

The chain has TRBV5-1 and TRBJ2-2; no firm D call. Germline V gives CDR1 SGHRS, CDR2 YFSETQ. CDR3 length: 17 residues. V lost 1 base to trimming and J lost 2 bases, with 15 bases between them. As DNA, the CDR3 is TGCGCCAGCAGCTTGCAATCTTCCCAGCTTAACACCGGGGAGCTGTTTTTT. Translated: CASSLQSSQLNTGELFF.

J is TRBJ2-5 and V is TRBV6-2 or TRBV6-3; 9 bases fit TRBD1. The CDR3 extends over 17 amino acids. The germline V gene has CDR1 MNHEY and CDR2 SVGEGT. V dropped 2 bases and J dropped 5; count of bases not matched to a gene: 12. CDR3 amino acids: CASSYIWNRGRGETQYF. CDR3 DNA sequence: TGTGCCAGCAGTTACATCTGGAACAGGGGGCGCGGGGAGACCCAGTACTTC.

The chain is built from TRBV3-1 and TRBJ2-7, with 7 bases fitting TRBD1. This CDR3 has 14 amino acids. After removal of 1 base from V and 5 bases from J, the junction contained 5 bases not matched to a gene. Germline CDR1 LGHDT, CDR2 YNNKEL (reference sequence). DNA of the CDR3: TGTGCCAGCAGCCAAGCACAGGGGCGGGACGAGCAGTACTTC. It translates to CASSQAQGRDEQYF.

The V and J genes are TRBV12-5 and TRBJ2-6; D is undetermined. The CDR3 sequence is 15 residues long. V lost 7 bases, J lost 1 base, and 11 bases lay in between. The germline CDR1 and CDR2 sequences are LGHNT and FRNRAP. The CDR3 here is CASELVGSGANVLTF. The DNA for the CDR3 is TGTGCTAGTGAGTTGGTGGGTTCTGGGGCCAACGTCCTGACTTTC.

The chain employs TRBV7-3 and TRBJ1-5; D is ambiguous. V was shortened by 1 base and J by 6 bases, with 7 bases between the two germline ends. Looked up from germline, CDR1 is SGHTA and CDR2 is FQGTGA. The CDR3 contains 13 residues. In DNA form, the CDR3 reads TGTGCCAGCAGCTTAAACCTAGGTCAGCCCCAGCATTTT. This gives the protein CASSLNLGQPQHF.

CDR3 protein: CASGDRAGYTF. DNA of the CDR3: TGTGCCAGCGGGGACAGGGCGGGCTACACCTTC. This chain links TRBV27 with TRBJ1-2; TRBD1 aligns across 9 bases. The CDR3 runs to 11 residues. Germline V CDR1 and CDR2: MNHEY, SMNVEV (reference sequence). Trimming cost V 8 bases and J 8 bases; bases outside gene matches: 3.

Only one count was recorded for this clonotype. V usage is TRBV6-5 and J usage is TRBJ1-1; D is perhaps TRBD1 (5 bases). CDR1 is MNHEY and CDR2 is SVGAGI in the germline V gene. Trimming removed 6 bases from V and 9 bases from J, with 17 bases in between. There are 13 residues in the CDR3. Written as DNA, the CDR3 is TGTGCCAGCAGCCTTCCCTCAGGGCGGCAAGCTTTCTTT. Its translation is CASSLPSGRQAFF.

The genes are TRBV30 and TRBJ2-1; 10 nucleotides match TRBD2. The CDR3 covers 15 residues. The ends lost 1 base at V and 10 bases at J; junction bases unmatched: 10. CDR1 is GTSNPN, CDR2 SVGIG, per germline (reference sequence). The CDR3 is CAWSDWASGSVEQFF. Written as DNA, the CDR3 is TGTGCCTGGAGTGACTGGGCTAGCGGGAGTGTCGAGCAGTTCTTC.

As DNA, the CDR3 is TGTGCCAGCAGCCAAAAGCGGACTAAGGGCACAGATACGCAGTATTTT. This gives the protein CASSQKRTKGTDTQYF. The rearrangement joins TRBV6-1 to TRBJ2-3; D might be TRBD2 (6 bases). Trimming pared 6 bases from V and 1 base from J, leaving 17 bases between. Germline CDR1 and CDR2: MNHNS and SASEGT. The CDR3 has 16 amino acids.